Listed below are T cell receptor beta chains from one sample, sequenced in a study of human T cells and chemical hapten exposure. TCRdb analysed the RACE reads with MiXCR anew, one entry per CDR3 protein. The sample yields approximately 260,000 distinct CDR3 sequences, about 8.1% seen once. The material was whole blood, obtained in connection with sensitization to the hapten diphenylcyclopropenone (DPC). These receptors all come from a woman aged 40 to 49 with alopecia areata. Some clones in this sample may be carry-over from other donors' samples. CDR3s include the opening cysteine and the closing phenylalanine or tryptophan. Fields, in order: D gene, V gene, clone size, J gene, CDR3 protein, CDR3 DNA. A D gene is named only where the DNA matches it firmly. Clone size appears in some rows only: once, few, many, or a class for an expanded clone.

d_call: -; v_call: TRBV12-3/TRBV12-4; clone_size: -; j_call: TRBJ1-2; cdr3_aa: CASRHPRARDYGYTF; cdr3_nt: TGTGCCAGCAGACACCCCAGGGCACGCGACTATGGCTACACCTTC
d_call: -; v_call: TRBV7-3; clone_size: few; j_call: TRBJ1-5; cdr3_aa: CASSPGDLSNQPQHF; cdr3_nt: TGTGCCAGCAGCCCGGGGGACCTTAGCAATCAGCCCCAGCATTTT
d_call: -; v_call: TRBV6-6; clone_size: many; j_call: TRBJ1-5; cdr3_aa: CASSSSDSNQPQHF; cdr3_nt: TGTGCCAGCAGTTCTTCAGATAGCAATCAGCCCCAGCATTTT
d_call: -; v_call: TRBV9; clone_size: few; j_call: TRBJ1-2; cdr3_aa: CASSVAGFGGYTF; cdr3_nt: TGTGCCAGCAGCGTCGCGGGCTTTGGCGGCTACACCTTC
d_call: -; v_call: TRBV29-1; clone_size: many; j_call: TRBJ2-2; cdr3_aa: CSVEKGNTGELFF; cdr3_nt: TGCAGCGTTGAAAAGGGGAACACCGGGGAGCTGTTTTTT
d_call: TRBD1; v_call: TRBV14; clone_size: -; j_call: TRBJ1-1; cdr3_aa: CASSRTWTGPTEAFF; cdr3_nt: TGTGCCAGCAGCCGAACGTGGACAGGGCCCACTGAAGCTTTCTTT
d_call: -; v_call: TRBV27; clone_size: few; j_call: TRBJ1-5; cdr3_aa: CASSPGPGFNQPQHF; cdr3_nt: TGTGCCAGCAGTCCCGGTCCCGGATTCAATCAGCCCCAGCATTTT
d_call: TRBD1; v_call: TRBV27; clone_size: few; j_call: TRBJ2-7; cdr3_aa: CASSSWDRGDYEQYF; cdr3_nt: TGTGCCAGCAGTTCCTGGGACAGGGGTGACTACGAGCAGTACTTC
d_call: TRBD2; v_call: TRBV6-5; clone_size: many; j_call: TRBJ2-1; cdr3_aa: CASSPGTSGEQFF; cdr3_nt: TGTGCCAGCAGTCCCGGGACTAGCGGTGAGCAGTTCTTC
d_call: TRBD2; v_call: TRBV12-5; clone_size: -; j_call: TRBJ2-1; cdr3_aa: CASGLFAGGPNEQFF; cdr3_nt: TGTGCTAGTGGTTTGTTTGCGGGAGGGCCGAATGAGCAGTTCTTC
d_call: -; v_call: TRBV7-2; clone_size: -; j_call: TRBJ2-7; cdr3_aa: CASSRTAAEQYF; cdr3_nt: TGTGCCAGCAGCAGGACTGCAGCCGAGCAGTACTTC
d_call: TRBD1; v_call: TRBV5-1; clone_size: -; j_call: TRBJ2-5; cdr3_aa: CASSEGQGAEAQYF; cdr3_nt: TGCGCCAGCAGCGAGGGACAGGGGGCCGAGGCCCAGTACTTC
d_call: TRBD2; v_call: TRBV12-3/TRBV12-4; clone_size: -; j_call: TRBJ2-1; cdr3_aa: CASSLDGRALGNEQFF; cdr3_nt: TGTGCCAGCAGTTTAGATGGGAGGGCCCTCGGCAATGAGCAGTTCTTC
d_call: TRBD2; v_call: TRBV20-1; clone_size: -; j_call: TRBJ2-7; cdr3_aa: CSATGTSQEQYF; cdr3_nt: TGCAGTGCGACCGGGACTAGTCAGGAGCAGTACTTC
d_call: -; v_call: TRBV10-3; clone_size: -; j_call: TRBJ1-2; cdr3_aa: CAITLAPEGYGYTF; cdr3_nt: TGTGCCATCACTTTGGCCCCGGAGGGCTATGGCTACACCTTC
d_call: -; v_call: TRBV20-1; clone_size: -; j_call: TRBJ1-5; cdr3_aa: CSAKGPSGSSDSNQPQHF; cdr3_nt: TGCAGTGCTAAAGGGCCCTCAGGCTCGTCGGATAGCAATCAGCCCCAGCATTTT
d_call: -; v_call: TRBV7-9; clone_size: few; j_call: TRBJ1-1; cdr3_aa: CASSPPRPGVNTEAFF; cdr3_nt: TGTGCCAGCAGCCCACCCCGGCCAGGGGTGAACACTGAAGCTTTCTTT
d_call: -; v_call: TRBV5-1; clone_size: -; j_call: TRBJ2-2; cdr3_aa: CASTPSGSGELFF; cdr3_nt: TGCGCCAGCACACCTTCAGGGTCCGGGGAGCTGTTTTTT
d_call: -; v_call: TRBV29-1; clone_size: -; j_call: TRBJ2-2; cdr3_aa: CSTGGLATGELFF; cdr3_nt: TGCAGCACCGGGGGGCTTGCCACCGGGGAGCTGTTTTTT
d_call: -; v_call: TRBV7-2; clone_size: few; j_call: TRBJ2-7; cdr3_aa: CASSSSGLGGEQYF; cdr3_nt: TGTGCCAGCAGTTCCAGCGGTTTAGGCGGCGAGCAGTACTTC
d_call: -; v_call: TRBV10-3; clone_size: few; j_call: TRBJ2-1; cdr3_aa: CAISEPPGEQFF; cdr3_nt: TGTGCCATCAGTGAGCCCCCAGGGGAGCAGTTCTTC
d_call: -; v_call: TRBV20-1; clone_size: few; j_call: TRBJ2-7; cdr3_aa: CSARGLLNYEQYF; cdr3_nt: TGCAGTGCTAGAGGATTACTGAACTACGAGCAGTACTTC
d_call: -; v_call: TRBV7-6; clone_size: few; j_call: TRBJ1-2; cdr3_aa: CASSGYGYTF; cdr3_nt: TGTGCCAGCAGCGGATATGGCTACACCTTC
d_call: -; v_call: TRBV18; clone_size: -; j_call: TRBJ1-1; cdr3_aa: CASSFTQGTEAFF; cdr3_nt: TGTGCCAGCTCTTTTACACAGGGCACTGAAGCTTTCTTT
d_call: -; v_call: TRBV6-2/TRBV6-3; clone_size: -; j_call: TRBJ2-5; cdr3_aa: CASSYGRVETQYF; cdr3_nt: TGTGCCAGCAGTTACGGGCGAGTAGAGACCCAGTACTTC
d_call: TRBD2; v_call: TRBV7-6; clone_size: few; j_call: TRBJ2-1; cdr3_aa: CASSLDGTRAFNEQFF; cdr3_nt: TGTGCCAGCAGCTTAGATGGGACTAGGGCATTCAATGAGCAGTTCTTC